Below are 28 T cell receptor beta chains sequenced from a single sample in a study of human CD8 memory T cell subsets. The TCR beta sequencing libraries came from UMI-labeled 5' RACE. TCRdb reprocessed the 5' RACE reads; each CDR3 protein has one entry and no DNA is given. The data show 9,900 or so distinct CDR3 sequences, and the top ten clones hold approximately 16%. Material: CD8+ stem-like memory T cells (TSCM and TCM) sorted from PBMCs. Regarding subset: stem-like memory CD8 T cells (TSTEM), CCR7+ PD-1- TIGIT-. These receptors all come from a human donor in good health.

The V call is TRBV20-1, the J call TRBJ2-3. This CDR3 is built from 15 residues. The germline V gene encodes CDR1 DFQATT and CDR2 SNEGSKA (reference sequence). The CDR3 is CSARDGRRSTDTQYF.

The chain is built from TRBV9 and TRBJ2-1; TCRdb returns TRBD1, unconfirmable since there is no DNA. The germline V gene encodes CDR1 SGDLS and CDR2 YYNGEE. This CDR3 region has 16 residues. CDR3 loop: CASSSPGTSKANEQFF. The variable domain in full, completed from reference TRBV9 and TRBJ2-1, reads DSGVTQTPKHLITATGQRVTLRCSPRSGDLSVYWYQQSLDQGLQFLIQYYNGEERAKGNILERFSAQQFPDLHSELNLSSLELGDSALYFCASSSPGTSKANEQFFGPGTRLTVL.

The chain couples TRBV9 to TRBJ2-3; absent DNA, TCRdb's TRBD2 call cannot be checked. The CDR3 extends over 14 amino acids. Germline loops: CDR1 SGDLS, CDR2 YYNGEE. CDR3 region: CASSKREGQDTQYF.

This chain connects TRBV13 to TRBJ2-3; with no DNA, the TCRdb D assignment of TRBD2 cannot be verified. From germline, CDR1 is PRHDT and CDR2 FYEKMQ (reference sequence). The CDR3 runs to 17 residues. CDR3 sequence reads: CASNTGGLAGDPDTQYF.

Here the CDR3 reads CASTFGAGDGQETQYF. The chain couples TRBV6-6 to TRBJ2-5; absent DNA, TCRdb's TRBD1 call cannot be checked. Germline V lookup: CDR1 MNHNY, CDR2 SVGAGI (reference sequence). The CDR3 consists of 16 residues.

V usage is TRBV5-5 and J usage is TRBJ2-3; TCRdb selects TRBD2, and the lack of DNA leaves this call unchecked. This CDR3 contains 16 residues. CDR1 SGHKS and CDR2 YYEKEE come from the germline V gene (reference sequence). CDR3 in amino acids: CASSYFAGGSTDTQYF.

This chain links TRBV5-1 with TRBJ2-3; there is no DNA to check the TCRdb D call of TRBD2. This CDR3 is built from 17 residues. Germline CDR1 SGHRS, CDR2 YFSETQ. The CDR3 spells CASSLFERGGTTDTQYF.

V usage is TRBV15 and J usage is TRBJ2-7; the TCRdb call, TRBD1, lacks DNA for checking. Germline V CDR1 and CDR2: LNHNV, YYDKDF (reference sequence). The CDR3 loop spans 15 amino acids. The CDR3 protein is CATSLGGGGAYEQYF.

The chain combines TRBV2 with TRBJ2-5; TCRdb reports TRBD1, a call that lacks DNA to check it against. Germline V CDR1 and CDR2: SNHLY, FYNNEI. The CDR3 runs 13 residues. The CDR3 here is CASLPGPMETQYF.

V usage is TRBV2 and J usage is TRBJ2-3; lacking DNA, the TRBD2 call made by TCRdb goes unchecked. CDR3 size: 16 residues. Germline V gene data show CDR1 as SNHLY and CDR2 as FYNNEI. CDR3 protein: CASRGGLAGRGDTQYF.

The gene calls are TRBV12-3 or TRBV12-4 and TRBJ2-2; the TCRdb D gene call, TRBD1, has no DNA to confirm it. This CDR3 has 15 amino acids. CDR3: CASSFGEGLTGELFF.

The chain employs TRBV24-1 and TRBJ2-7. The CDR3 consists of 14 residues. Looked up from germline, CDR1 is KGHDR and CDR2 is SFDVKD. The CDR3: CATSDTGGVYEQYF.

The gene calls are TRBV7-9 and TRBJ2-7; TCRdb's D call of TRBD1 is untestable without DNA. Per germline, CDR1 SEHNR and CDR2 FQNEAQ (reference sequence). CDR3 length equals 16 residues. The CDR3 reads CASSPPGSGTGTEQYF.

This chain joins TRBV25-1 and TRBJ1-4. Germline values: CDR1 MGHDK, CDR2 SYGVNS. This CDR3 spans 15 amino acids. The CDR3 sequence is CASSEIGLVGEKLFF. Full variable domain (outside the CDR3, taken from reference TRBV25-1 and TRBJ1-4): EADIYQTPRYLVIGTGKKITLECSQTMGHDKMYWYQQDPGMELHLIHYSYGVNSTEKGDLSSESTVSRIRTEHFPLTLESARPSHTSQYLCASSEIGLVGEKLFFGSGTQLSVL.

The chain employs TRBV27 and TRBJ2-1; checking the TCRdb D call of TRBD2 is not possible without DNA. This CDR3 spans 15 amino acids. Germline V gene sequence: CDR1 MNHEY, CDR2 SMNVEV (reference sequence). The CDR3 loop is CASSRRPSGNNEQFF.

The CDR3 reads CASTPTGGFQPQHF. The chain uses TRBV28 and TRBJ1-5; TCRdb indicates TRBD1, and absent DNA this call remains unverified. The CDR3 has 14 residues. Germline V CDR1 and CDR2: MDHEN, SYDVKM.

The chain couples TRBV13 to TRBJ2-5; the TCRdb call, TRBD1, lacks DNA for checking. The V gene's germline CDR1 is PRHDT and CDR2 FYEKMQ (reference sequence). The CDR3 contains 15 residues. This chain's CDR3 is CASSPRRQGGETQYF.

This sequence joins TRBV11-1 and TRBJ2-1. Looked up from germline, CDR1 is SGHAT and CDR2 is FQDESV (reference sequence). CDR3 length equals 14 residues. CDR3 residues: CASSTRSGYNEQFF.

This clonotype is classed as medium-sized (0.01 to 0.1%) by frequency. The V call is TRBV12-3 or TRBV12-4, the J call TRBJ1-1; TCRdb calls TRBD1, which cannot be checked without DNA. This CDR3 has 16 amino acids. CDR3: CASSLDRGGSNTEAFF.

This rearrangement joins TRBV2 to TRBJ1-3; TCRdb proposes TRBD1, but this gene call is untestable without DNA. Per the germline V gene, CDR1 is SNHLY and CDR2 is FYNNEI. The CDR3 spans 13 residues. The chain's CDR3 is CASRRTDRNTIYF.

The chain recombines TRBV19 with TRBJ2-2; TCRdb lists TRBD1, though no DNA is available to test this call. This CDR3 region has 13 residues. The germline CDR1 and CDR2 sequences are LNHDA and SQIVND (reference sequence). The CDR3 sequence: CASTGQATGELFF.

This chain connects TRBV7-8 to TRBJ2-7. The CDR3 sequence is 12 residues long. Germline loops: CDR1 SGHVS, CDR2 FQNEAQ. The CDR3 is CASSLSVYEQYF. The full variable domain, in which reference TRBV7-8 and TRBJ2-7 provide the parts outside the CDR3, is GAGVSQSPRYKVAKRGQDVALRCDPISGHVSLFWYQQALGQGPEFLTYFQNEAQLDKSGLPSDRFFAERPEGSVSTLKIQRTQQEDSAVYLCASSLSVYEQYFGPGTRLTVT.

Judged by frequency, this clonotype is medium-sized (0.01 to 0.1%). The chain is built from TRBV4-1 and TRBJ1-1; there is no DNA to check the TCRdb D call of TRBD1. Germline CDR1 is MGHRA and CDR2 is YSYEKL. This CDR3 region has 17 residues. The CDR3 protein is CASSQDPGTGGGTEAFF.

V is TRBV7-2 and J is TRBJ1-5; lacking DNA, the TRBD1 call made by TCRdb goes unchecked. From germline, CDR1 is SGHTA and CDR2 FQGNSA. The CDR3 loop spans 13 amino acids. The CDR3 spells CASGMTGFEPQHF.

The gene calls are TRBV10-2 and TRBJ2-7; TCRdb's D call, TRBD1, is unchecked because there is no DNA. The CDR3 contains 20 residues. The germline CDR1 and CDR2 sequences are WSHSY and SAAADI. CDR3 region: CASSDLLWDREKGSTYEQYF.

V and J are TRBV12-3 or TRBV12-4 and TRBJ2-1. The CDR3 extends over 13 amino acids. Here the CDR3 reads CASSLYSYNEQFF.

Its frequency marks this clonotype as large. The chain recombines TRBV7-3 with TRBJ2-1; TCRdb lists TRBD1, though no DNA is available to test this call. CDR1 and CDR2 (germline): SGHTA, FQGTGA. CDR3 length equals 16 residues. CDR3: CASSLLGQGYSNEQFF.

The chain recombines TRBV29-1 with TRBJ2-3. The CDR3 length is 16 residues. Germline values: CDR1 SQVTM, CDR2 ANQGSEA. CDR3 loop: CSVSYPKPPGTDTQYF.